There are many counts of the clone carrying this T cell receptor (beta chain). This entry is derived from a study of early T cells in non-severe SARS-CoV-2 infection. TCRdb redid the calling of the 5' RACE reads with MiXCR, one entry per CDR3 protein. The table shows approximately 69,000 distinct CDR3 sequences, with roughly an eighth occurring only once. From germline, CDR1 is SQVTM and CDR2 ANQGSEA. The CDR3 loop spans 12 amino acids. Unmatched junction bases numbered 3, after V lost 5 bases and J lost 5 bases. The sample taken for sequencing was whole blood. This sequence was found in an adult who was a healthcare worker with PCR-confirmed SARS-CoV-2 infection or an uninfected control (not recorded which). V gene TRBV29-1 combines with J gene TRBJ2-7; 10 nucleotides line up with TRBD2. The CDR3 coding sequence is TGCAGCGTTTCTAGCGGGAGCGACGAGCAGTACTTC. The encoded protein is CSVSSGSDEQYF.